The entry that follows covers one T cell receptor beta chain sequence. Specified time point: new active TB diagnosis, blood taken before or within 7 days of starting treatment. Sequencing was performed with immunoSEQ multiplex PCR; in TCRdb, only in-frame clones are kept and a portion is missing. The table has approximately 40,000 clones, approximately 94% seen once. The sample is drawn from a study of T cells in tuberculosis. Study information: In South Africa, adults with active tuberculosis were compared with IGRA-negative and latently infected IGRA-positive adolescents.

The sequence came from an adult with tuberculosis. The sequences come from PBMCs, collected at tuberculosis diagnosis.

Here the CDR3 DNA reads TGTGCCAGCAGTCCAGGGGATGGCTACACCTTC. Translated, it gives CASSPGDGYTF. The chain carries TRBV2 and TRBJ1-2; possible D gene TRBD1, 6 bases. The CDR3 extends over 11 amino acids. Trimming took 5 bases from V and 6 from J, leaving 7 bases between them. Germline CDR1 reads SNHLY; CDR2 reads FYNNEI.